Listed below are T cell receptor beta chains from one sample, sequenced in a study of blood T cell repertoires in COVID-19. TCRdb keeps only in-frame clones here, not all; method: immunoSEQ multiplex PCR. The sample carries 130,000 or so clones, around 89% recorded once. The sequenced sample was peripheral blood. The receptors come from a human donor in a cohort sampled during active COVID-19. The CDR3 runs from the conserved cysteine through the conserved F or W. A D gene is named only where the DNA matches it firmly. Some rows mark clone size as missing; the rest say once, few, many or name a class of expanded clone.

j_gene,abundance,v_gene,len,d_gene,CDR3aa,CDR3nt
TRBJ2-7,.,TRBV29-1,13,.,CSVGLQAPGEQYF,TGCAGCGTTGGGCTACAGGCACCGGGCGAGCAGTACTTC
TRBJ2-1,.,TRBV25-1,13,.,CASSESMRNEQFF,TGTGCCAGCAGTGAATCTATGCGGAATGAGCAGTTCTTC
TRBJ2-2,.,TRBV3-1/TRBV3-2,13,.,CASSRLDPGELFF,TGTGCCAGCAGTCGACTAGACCCCGGGGAGCTGTTTTTT
TRBJ1-1,.,TRBV29-1,13,.,CSVRGTFNTEAFF,TGCAGCGTCCGAGGTACCTTCAACACTGAAGCTTTCTTT
TRBJ2-3,.,TRBV9,18,TRBD1,CASSAGTGFTRSTDTQYF,TGTGCCAGCAGCGCCGGGACAGGATTCACGAGGAGCACAGATACGCAGTATTTT
TRBJ2-3,.,TRBV6-2/TRBV6-3,13,.,CASSGRVRYTQYF,TGTGCCAGCAGTGGCCGGGTGAGGTATACGCAGTATTTT
TRBJ2-1,once,TRBV28,18,.,CASSLNRNPDSSYNEQFF,TGTGCCAGCAGTTTAAACCGAAACCCGGACAGCTCCTACAATGAGCAGTTCTTC
TRBJ2-1,.,TRBV9,14,TRBD1,CASSVGTGGSEQFF,TGTGCCAGCAGCGTAGGAACAGGGGGATCCGAGCAGTTCTTC
TRBJ2-2,.,TRBV24-1,16,.,CATSDRARPATGELFF,TGTGCCACCAGTGATCGAGCCCGCCCCGCCACCGGGGAGCTGTTTTTT
TRBJ2-1,.,TRBV6-6,16,TRBD2,CASSYVTSGRRNEQFF,TGTGCCAGCAGTTACGTAACTAGCGGGAGGAGGAATGAGCAGTTCTTC
TRBJ2-1,.,TRBV28,14,.,CASSPYSLADEQFF,TGTGCCAGCAGTCCTTACAGCCTAGCCGATGAGCAGTTCTTC
TRBJ2-7,.,TRBV28,15,TRBD2,CASRLEGLAGVEQYF,TGTGCCAGCAGGCTGGAGGGACTAGCGGGAGTCGAGCAGTACTTC
TRBJ1-1,.,TRBV19,14,.,CASSFEGLLSEAFF,TGTGCCAGTAGTTTCGAGGGACTCCTAAGTGAAGCTTTCTTT
TRBJ2-3,.,TRBV4-1,15,.,CASRPGSKHDDTQYF,TGCGCCAGCAGACCGGGGAGCAAGCATGACGATACGCAGTATTTT
TRBJ1-4,.,TRBV19,15,.,CASSPVSTSNEKLFF,TGTGCCAGTAGTCCAGTTTCGACAAGTAATGAAAAACTGTTTTTT
TRBJ1-2,.,TRBV20-1,11,TRBD1,CSGRTGGGYTF,TGCAGTGGAAGAACAGGGGGGGGCTACACCTTC
TRBJ2-7,.,TRBV15,16,.,CATSRVGGSVTYEQYF,TGTGCCACCAGCAGAGTTGGGGGCTCGGTCACCTACGAGCAGTACTTC
TRBJ2-3,.,TRBV7-2,15,.,CASSPTSRSTDTQYF,TGTGCCAGCAGCCCGACTAGTCGAAGCACAGATACGCAGTATTTT
TRBJ2-7,few,TRBV3-1/TRBV3-2,17,.,CASSLTLTGRSSYEQYF,TGTGCCAGCAGCCTGACACTGACAGGGAGGAGCTCCTACGAGCAGTACTTC
TRBJ1-2,.,TRBV28,12,.,CASSTGTYGYTF,TGTGCCAGCAGTACAGGGACCTATGGCTACACCTTC
TRBJ1-1,.,TRBV10-1,14,.,CASSESIRAHEAFF,TGCGCCAGCAGTGAGTCGATCCGAGCCCATGAAGCTTTCTTT
TRBJ2-7,.,TRBV11-2,15,.,CASSSQGGRSYEQYF,TGTGCCAGCAGCTCTCAAGGGGGAAGGTCCTACGAGCAGTACTTC